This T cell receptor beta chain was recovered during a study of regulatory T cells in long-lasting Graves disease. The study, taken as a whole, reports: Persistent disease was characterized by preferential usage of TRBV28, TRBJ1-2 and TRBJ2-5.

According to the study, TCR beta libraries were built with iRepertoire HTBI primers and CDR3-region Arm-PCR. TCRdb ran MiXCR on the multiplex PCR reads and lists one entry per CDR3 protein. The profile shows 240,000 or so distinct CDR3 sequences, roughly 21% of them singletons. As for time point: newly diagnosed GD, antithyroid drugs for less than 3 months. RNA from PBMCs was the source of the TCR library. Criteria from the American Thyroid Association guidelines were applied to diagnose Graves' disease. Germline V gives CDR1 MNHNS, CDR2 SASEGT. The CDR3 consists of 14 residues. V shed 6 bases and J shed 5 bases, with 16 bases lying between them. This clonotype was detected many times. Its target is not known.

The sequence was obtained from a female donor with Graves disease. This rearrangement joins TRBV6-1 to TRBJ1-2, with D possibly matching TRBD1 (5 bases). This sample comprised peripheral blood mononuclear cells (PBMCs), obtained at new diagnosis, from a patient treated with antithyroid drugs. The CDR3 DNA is TGTGCCAGCAGCCCCCGGACGGGGGGGTATGGCTACACCTTC. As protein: CASSPRTGGYGYTF.